This T cell receptor (beta chain) appears in the sequencing data of a study of shared clonotypes between healthy human individuals. Generated by immunoSEQ multiplex PCR, the TCRdb table keeps only in-frame clones and is missing some. The sample has 1,100,000 or so clones; 75% to 85% are singletons. Trimming removed 7 bases from V and 2 bases from J; junction bases left unmatched: 7. Germline V gene sequence: CDR1 MDHEN, CDR2 SYDVKM. The CDR3 is 14 amino acids. The chain recombines TRBV28 with TRBJ1-2; 7 bases match TRBD1. The sequencing sample was made of memory CD4+ T cells from PBMCs. Subset meaning: CD45RA-negative fraction. This receptor was obtained from a man younger than 35 in good health. Some clones in this sample may be carry-over from other donors' samples. CDR3 sequence (DNA): TGTGCCAGCAATACACAGGGGTCGAACTATGGCTACACCTTC. Its translation: CASNTQGSNYGYTF.